The 7 T cell receptor beta chains below come from one sample, sequenced in a study of shared clonotypes between healthy human individuals. Here immunoSEQ multiplex PCR was the method, and the copy in TCRdb shows in-frame clones only, minus some. The table lists roughly 2.4 million clones, approximately 96% of them singletons, with roughly 0.13% in the top ten. The sample taken for sequencing was naive CD4+ T cells sorted from blood. As to subset: CD45RA+ positively selected. The receptors derive from a young man in good health.

The chain uses TRBV11-2 and TRBJ2-7; 7 positions agree with TRBD2. The CDR3 is 18 residues long. Germline V CDR1 and CDR2: SGHAT, FQNNGV. V was clipped by 0 bases and J by 2 bases; unmatched bases: 13. CDR3 nucleotides: TGTGCCAGCAGCTTAGATCTGGGGGGGAGGGCCATCCCCTACGAGCAGTACTTC. It codes for CASSLDLGGRAIPYEQYF.

The V and J genes are TRBV2 and TRBJ1-6; the D is unclear. The germline gives CDR1 SNHLY, CDR2 FYNNEI. The CDR3 is 13 amino acids. Trimming cost V 5 bases and J 4 bases, with 6 bases left between them. The CDR3: CASSQRYNSPLHF. Written as DNA, the CDR3 is TGTGCCAGCAGTCAAAGATATAATTCACCCCTCCACTTT.

The chain carries TRBV5-1 and TRBJ1-1, with D possibly matching TRBD1 (6 bases). Germline V gene lookup returns CDR1 SGHRS and CDR2 YFSETQ. V lost 3 bases and J 0 bases, leaving 12 bases between the germline ends. The CDR3 has 15 amino acids. Here the CDR3 DNA reads TGCGCCAGCAGCTCAGACAGGTCTTTGAACACTGAAGCTTTCTTT. Encoded protein: CASSSDRSLNTEAFF.

The chain joins TRBV6-1 to TRBJ2-7, with 10 bases matching TRBD2. From germline, CDR1 is MNHNS and CDR2 SASEGT. With V trimmed by 9 bases and J by 2 bases, 7 bases remained unmatched. CDR3 length: 14 residues. CDR3 sequence: CASSGLAAPYEQYF. The DNA for the CDR3 is TGTGCCAGTTCCGGACTAGCGGCCCCCTACGAGCAGTACTTC.

The rearrangement joins TRBV5-4 to TRBJ1-4; TRBD1 agrees at 8 bases. This CDR3 is 15 amino acids long. CDR1 SGHNT and CDR2 YYREEE come from the germline V gene (reference sequence). Trimming took 2 bases from V and 8 from J; bases not matched to a gene: 8. This chain's CDR3 is CASSLGQGLQEKLFF. The CDR3 DNA sequence: TGTGCCAGCAGCTTAGGACAGGGTCTACAGGAAAAACTGTTTTTT.

The CDR3 coding sequence is TGCGCCAGCAGCGTCAGGGATATGAACACTGAAGCTTTCTTT. It yields the protein CASSVRDMNTEAFF. V is TRBV5-1 and J is TRBJ1-1, with D perhaps TRBD1 (5 bases). The germline V gene encodes CDR1 SGHRS and CDR2 YFSETQ. The CDR3 totals 14 residues. V lost 4 bases, J lost 0 bases, and 10 bases lay in between.

The V gene is TRBV10-3, the J gene TRBJ1-6; possible D gene TRBD1, 5 bases. V was trimmed by 6 bases and J by 6 bases, leaving 15 bases between them. CDR3 length: 15 amino acids. CDR1 and CDR2 from the germline V gene are ENHRY and SYGVKD. DNA for the CDR3: TGTGCCATCAGGCCGGGACCCGCCACTAATTCACCCCTCCACTTT. The encoded protein is CAIRPGPATNSPLHF.